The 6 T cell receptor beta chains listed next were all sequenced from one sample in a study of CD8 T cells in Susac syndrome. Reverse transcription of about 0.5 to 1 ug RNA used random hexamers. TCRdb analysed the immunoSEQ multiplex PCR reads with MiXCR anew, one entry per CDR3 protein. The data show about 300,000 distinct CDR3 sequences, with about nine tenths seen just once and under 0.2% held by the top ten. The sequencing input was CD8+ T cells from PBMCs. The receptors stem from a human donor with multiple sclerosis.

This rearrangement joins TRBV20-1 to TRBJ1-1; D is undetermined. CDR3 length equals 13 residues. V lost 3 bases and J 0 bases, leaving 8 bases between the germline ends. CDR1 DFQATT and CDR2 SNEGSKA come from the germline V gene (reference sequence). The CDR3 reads CSARGKLNTEAFF. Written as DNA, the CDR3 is TGCAGTGCTAGGGGCAAATTGAACACTGAAGCTTTCTTT.

The CDR3 is CASSDGRKMTYEQYF. CDR3 DNA sequence: TGTGCCAGCAGCGACGGGCGGAAAATGACCTACGAGCAGTACTTC. This chain connects TRBV12-3 or TRBV12-4 to TRBJ2-7; D not resolved. The CDR3 sequence is 15 residues long. Trimming removed 6 bases at V and 2 bases at J, with 17 bases between.

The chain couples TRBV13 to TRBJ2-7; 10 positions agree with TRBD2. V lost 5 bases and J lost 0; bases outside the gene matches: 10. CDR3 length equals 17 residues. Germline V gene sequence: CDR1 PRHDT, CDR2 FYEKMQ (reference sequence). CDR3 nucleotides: TGTGCCAGCAGCACACTCAGCGGGAGGGAACCCTCCTACGAGCAGTACTTC. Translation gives CASSTLSGREPSYEQYF.

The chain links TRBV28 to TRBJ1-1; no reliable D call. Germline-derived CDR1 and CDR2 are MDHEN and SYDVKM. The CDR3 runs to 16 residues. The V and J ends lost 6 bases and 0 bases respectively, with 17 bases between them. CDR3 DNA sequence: TGTGCCAGCAGCTCCCTTCCTTTTCAGTTGAACACTGAAGCTTTCTTT. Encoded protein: CASSSLPFQLNTEAFF.

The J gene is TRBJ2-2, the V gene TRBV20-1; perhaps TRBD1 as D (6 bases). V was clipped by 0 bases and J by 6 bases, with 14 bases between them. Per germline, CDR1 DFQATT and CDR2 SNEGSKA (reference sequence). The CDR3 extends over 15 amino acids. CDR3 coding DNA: TGCAGTGCTAGAGAGGGGTCAGGGGACGCCGGGGAGCTGTTTTTT. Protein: CSAREGSGDAGELFF.

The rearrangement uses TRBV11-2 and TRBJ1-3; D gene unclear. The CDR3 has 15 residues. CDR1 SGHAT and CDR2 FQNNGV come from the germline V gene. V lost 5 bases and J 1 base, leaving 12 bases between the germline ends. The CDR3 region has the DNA TGTGCCAGCAGCGTTGAGGATGGGTCTGGAAACACCATATATTTT. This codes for CASSVEDGSGNTIYF.